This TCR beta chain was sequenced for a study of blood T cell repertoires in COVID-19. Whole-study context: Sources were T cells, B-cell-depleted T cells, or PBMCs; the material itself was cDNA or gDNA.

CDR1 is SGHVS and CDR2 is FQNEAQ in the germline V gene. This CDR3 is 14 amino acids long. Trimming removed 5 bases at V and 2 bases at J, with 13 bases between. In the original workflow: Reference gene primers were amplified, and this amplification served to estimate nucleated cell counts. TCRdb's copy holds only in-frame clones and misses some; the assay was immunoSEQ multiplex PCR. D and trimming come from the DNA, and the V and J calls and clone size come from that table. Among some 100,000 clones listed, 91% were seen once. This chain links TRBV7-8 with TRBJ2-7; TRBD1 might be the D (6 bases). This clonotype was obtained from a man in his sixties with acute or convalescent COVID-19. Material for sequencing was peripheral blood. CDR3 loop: CASSLRTAPYEQYV. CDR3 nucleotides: TGTGCCAGCAGCCTCCGGACAGCCCCCTACGAGCAGTACGTC.